This T cell receptor (beta chain) was sequenced during a study of blood T cell repertoires in COVID-19. Profiling relied on immunoSEQ multiplex PCR, and the TCRdb table lists in-frame clones only, not all of them. The sample records about 220,000 clones, about 90% being singletons. Sequences were obtained from peripheral blood. This TCR was recovered from a man in his forties with active or convalescent COVID-19.

CDR3 DNA: TGTGCCAGCAGCAGCGGGGGGGTGCTAGACTCACCCCTCCACTTT. Protein: CASSSGGVLDSPLHF. The chain couples TRBV5-5 to TRBJ1-6; a weak D match, TRBD1 (5 bases). There are 15 residues in the CDR3. The germline CDR1 and CDR2 sequences are SGHKS and YYEKEE (reference sequence). Trimming removed 4 bases from V and 10 bases from J, with 18 bases in between.